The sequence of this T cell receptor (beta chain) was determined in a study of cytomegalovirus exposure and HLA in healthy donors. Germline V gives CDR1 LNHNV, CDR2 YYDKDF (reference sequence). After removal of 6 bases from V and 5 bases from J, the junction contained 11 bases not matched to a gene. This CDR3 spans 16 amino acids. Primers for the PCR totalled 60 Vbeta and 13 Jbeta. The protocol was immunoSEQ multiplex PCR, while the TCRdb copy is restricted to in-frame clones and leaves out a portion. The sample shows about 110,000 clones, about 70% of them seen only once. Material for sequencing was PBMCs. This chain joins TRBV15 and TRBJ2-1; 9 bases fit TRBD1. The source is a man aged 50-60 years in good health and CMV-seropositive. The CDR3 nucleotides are TGTGCCACCAGTAACAACCGGGACAGGGCCCACAATGAGCAGTTCTTC. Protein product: CATSNNRDRAHNEQFF.